The 13 T cell receptor beta chains given below trace back to one sample, sequenced in a study of Ad26.COV2.S vaccination and SARS-CoV-2 variants. The treatment: roughly 20 received Ad26.COV2.S at low or high dose, single or two shots; roughly 5 received placebo; per-sample allocation not given. Samples were taken on day 63 after the first vaccine or placebo injection. TCRdb keeps only in-frame clones here, not all; method: immunoSEQ multiplex PCR. This table holds 410,000 or so clones, around 92% found once. Source: peripheral blood, taken in a trial of Ad26.COV2.S vaccine versus placebo. These receptors originate from a person aged 18-65 years who received the Ad26.COV2.S COVID-19 vaccine or a placebo.

The chain combines TRBV5-5 with TRBJ2-3; no clear D gene. Germline assignment: CDR1 SGHKS and CDR2 YYEKEE (reference sequence). This CDR3 has 17 amino acids. With 2 bases removed from V and 0 bases from J, the gap between germline ends came to 16 bases. In DNA form, the CDR3 reads TGTGCCAGCAGCTTTCTGCCCGTGATCTCCAGCACAGATACGCAGTATTTT. Translating it yields CASSFLPVISSTDTQYF.

The chain links TRBV4-3 to TRBJ1-3; D perhaps matches TRBD1 (6 bases). V lost 0 bases and J 4 bases, leaving 19 bases between the germline ends. The CDR3 has 18 residues. Germline CDR1 is LGHNA and CDR2 is YSLEER. CDR3 DNA sequence: TGCGCCAGCAGCCAAGATTCTGGTCCGGGGGCGGGCGGAAACACCATATATTTT. Its translation: CASSQDSGPGAGGNTIYF.

V and J are TRBV28 and TRBJ2-5; weak D call: TRBD2 (7 bases). Germline assignment: CDR1 MDHEN and CDR2 SYDVKM. This CDR3 contains 12 residues. Trimming cost V 4 bases and J 7 bases, with 10 bases left between them. The CDR3 DNA reads as TGTGCCAGCAGTTGGGGGGGCGGGACCCAGTACTTC. Translated: CASSWGGGTQYF.

CDR3 bases: TGTGCCAGCAGCTTAGGGGCGGGGGGCACAGATACGCAGTATTTT. It is translated as CASSLGAGGTDTQYF. The rearrangement uses TRBV13 and TRBJ2-3; 7 bases match TRBD2. CDR3 length: 15 amino acids. Trimming removed 0 bases from V and 1 base from J; junction bases left unmatched: 1. CDR1 and CDR2 from the germline V gene are PRHDT and FYEKMQ (reference sequence).

The J gene is TRBJ2-5, the V gene TRBV12-3 or TRBV12-4; D might be TRBD1 (6 bases). Trimming shortened V by 6 bases and J by 6 bases, and 14 bases separated the two germline ends. This CDR3 spans 13 amino acids. The CDR3 reads CASSPNREKTQYF. CDR3 DNA sequence: TGTGCCAGCAGCCCGAACAGGGAGAAGACCCAGTACTTC.

The chain combines TRBV9 with TRBJ2-3; D unclear. This CDR3 contains 12 residues. V lost 3 bases to trimming and J lost 2 bases, with 4 bases between them. CDR1 is SGDLS and CDR2 is YYNGEE in the germline V gene. The CDR3 reads CASSGDTDTQYF. CDR3 nucleotides: TGTGCCAGCAGCGGTGACACAGATACGCAGTATTTT.

The chain employs TRBV9 and TRBJ2-3; D remains unclear. CDR3 size: 15 residues. V lost 2 bases and J 2 bases, leaving 12 bases between the germline ends. CDR1 is SGDLS, CDR2 YYNGEE, per germline. The CDR3 reads CASSVSSGLTDTQYF. Here the CDR3 DNA reads TGTGCCAGCAGCGTCAGTTCAGGCCTCACAGATACGCAGTATTTT.

The count of this clone is one. This CDR3 reads CASTPPGQREKPQHF. The CDR3 bases are TGTGCCAGCACTCCACCGGGACAGAGGGAGAAGCCCCAGCATTTT. The chain joins TRBV28 to TRBJ1-5, with 7 bases that match TRBD1. The junction had 14 bases not matched to a gene; V was cut back by 7 bases and J by 8 bases. The CDR3 runs to 15 residues. The germline gives CDR1 MDHEN, CDR2 SYDVKM.

The chain carries TRBV6-2 or TRBV6-3 and TRBJ2-7, with D possibly being TRBD1 (5 bases). Germline V lookup: CDR1 MNHEY, CDR2 SVGEGT. The CDR3 is 12 residues long. V was clipped by 4 bases and J by 3 bases, with 7 bases between them. The CDR3 here is CASSLTDYEQYF. As DNA, the CDR3 is TGTGCCAGCAGTTTGACAGACTACGAGCAGTACTTC.

This chain joins TRBV4-3 and TRBJ1-3; D call uncertain. The germline V gene has CDR1 LGHNA and CDR2 YSLEER. CDR3 length equals 15 residues. Between the trimmed V and J ends, which lost 1 base and 2 bases, there was a span of 9 bases. CDR3 in amino acids: CASSQAGIPGNTIYF. CDR3 coding DNA: TGCGCCAGCAGCCAAGCCGGGATCCCTGGAAACACCATATATTTT.

This rearrangement joins TRBV7-8 to TRBJ1-1; weak D call: TRBD1 (6 bases). The germline V gene encodes CDR1 SGHVS and CDR2 FQNEAQ. The CDR3 has 19 amino acids. The V end was cut by 3 bases, the J end by 2 bases, with 25 bases between. CDR3 amino acids: CASSFMALSPGAFNTEAFF. Written as DNA, the CDR3 is TGTGCCAGCAGCTTTATGGCCCTTTCCCCAGGGGCGTTTAACACTGAAGCTTTCTTT.

The chain carries TRBV6-5 and TRBJ1-4, with TRBD1 matching over 8 bases. The ends lost 7 bases at V and 6 bases at J; junction bases unmatched: 10. The CDR3 consists of 15 residues. Germline V gives CDR1 MNHEY, CDR2 SVGAGI. This CDR3 is CASTPRTGRDEKLFF. CDR3 bases: TGTGCCAGCACCCCTCGGACAGGGAGGGATGAAAAACTGTTTTTT.

This chain joins TRBV27 and TRBJ2-5, with TRBD2 matching over 9 bases. There are 16 residues in the CDR3. Germline V gives CDR1 MNHEY, CDR2 SMNVEV (reference sequence). Unmatched junction bases numbered 7, after V lost 3 bases and J lost 2 bases. CDR3 bases: TGTGCCAGCAGTTTGATGGCTAGCGGGGCACAAGAGACCCAGTACTTC. It specifies CASSLMASGAQETQYF.